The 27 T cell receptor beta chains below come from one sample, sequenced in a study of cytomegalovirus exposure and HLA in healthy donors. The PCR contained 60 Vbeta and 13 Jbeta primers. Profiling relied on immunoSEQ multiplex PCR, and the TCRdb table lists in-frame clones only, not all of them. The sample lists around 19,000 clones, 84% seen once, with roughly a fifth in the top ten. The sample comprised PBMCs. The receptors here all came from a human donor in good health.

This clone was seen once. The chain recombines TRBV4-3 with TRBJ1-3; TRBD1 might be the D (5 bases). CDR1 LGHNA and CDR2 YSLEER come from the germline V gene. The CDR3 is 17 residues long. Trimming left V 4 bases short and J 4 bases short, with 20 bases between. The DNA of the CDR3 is TGCGCCAGCAGCCCACGGGGGGAGGGCGCGAAAGGAAACACCATATATTTT. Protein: CASSPRGEGAKGNTIYF.

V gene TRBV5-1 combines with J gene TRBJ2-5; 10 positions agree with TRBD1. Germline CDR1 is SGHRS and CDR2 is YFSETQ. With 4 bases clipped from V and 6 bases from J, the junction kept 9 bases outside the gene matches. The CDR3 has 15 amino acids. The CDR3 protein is CASSPGTGERKTQYF. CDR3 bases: TGCGCCAGCAGCCCAGGGACAGGGGAGCGTAAGACCCAGTACTTC.

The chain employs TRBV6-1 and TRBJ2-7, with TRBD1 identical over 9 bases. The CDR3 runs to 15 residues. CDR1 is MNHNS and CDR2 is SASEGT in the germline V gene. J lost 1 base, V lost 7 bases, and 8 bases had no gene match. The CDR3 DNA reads TGTGCCAGCAAGAGCTCGACAGGGGGATCCTACGAGCAGTACTTC. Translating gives CASKSSTGGSYEQYF.

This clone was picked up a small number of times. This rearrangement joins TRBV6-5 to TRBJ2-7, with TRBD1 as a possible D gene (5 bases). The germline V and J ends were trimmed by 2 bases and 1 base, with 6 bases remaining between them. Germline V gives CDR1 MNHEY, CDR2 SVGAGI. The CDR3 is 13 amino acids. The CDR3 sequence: CASSYRQSYEQYF. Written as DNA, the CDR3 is TGTGCCAGCAGTTACCGACAGTCCTACGAGCAGTACTTC.

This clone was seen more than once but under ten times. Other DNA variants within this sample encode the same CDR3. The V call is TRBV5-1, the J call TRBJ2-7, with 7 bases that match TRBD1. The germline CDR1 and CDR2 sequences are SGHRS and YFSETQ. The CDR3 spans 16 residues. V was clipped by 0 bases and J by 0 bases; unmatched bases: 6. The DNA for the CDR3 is TGCGCCAGCAGCTTGGGGCACCGGGACAGCTCCTACGAGCAGTACTTC. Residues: CASSLGHRDSSYEQYF.

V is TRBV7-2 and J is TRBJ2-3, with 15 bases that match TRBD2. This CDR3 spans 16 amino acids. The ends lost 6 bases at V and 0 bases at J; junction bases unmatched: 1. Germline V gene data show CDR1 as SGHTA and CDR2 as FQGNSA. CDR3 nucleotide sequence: TGTGCCAGCAGAGGGACTAGCGGGGGGAGCACAGATACGCAGTATTTT. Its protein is CASRGTSGGSTDTQYF.

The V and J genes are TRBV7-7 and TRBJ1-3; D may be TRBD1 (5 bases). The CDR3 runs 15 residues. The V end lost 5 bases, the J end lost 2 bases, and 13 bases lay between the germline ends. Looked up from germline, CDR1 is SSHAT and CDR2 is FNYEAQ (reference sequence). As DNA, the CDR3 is TGTGCCAGCAGCCCTACCGGAGGGGCTGGAAACACCATATATTTT. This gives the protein CASSPTGGAGNTIYF.

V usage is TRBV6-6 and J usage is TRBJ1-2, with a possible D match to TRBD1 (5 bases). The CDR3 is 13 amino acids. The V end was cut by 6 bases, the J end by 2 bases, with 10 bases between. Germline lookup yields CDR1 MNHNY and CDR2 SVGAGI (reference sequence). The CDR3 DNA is TGTGCCAGCAGCTTCGGGGGAAACTATGGCTACACCTTC. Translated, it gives CASSFGGNYGYTF.

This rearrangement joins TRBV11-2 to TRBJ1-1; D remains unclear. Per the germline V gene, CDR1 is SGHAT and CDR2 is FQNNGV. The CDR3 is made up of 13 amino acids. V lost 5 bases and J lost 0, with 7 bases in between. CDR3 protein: CASSPQVNTEAFF. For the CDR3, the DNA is TGTGCCAGCAGCCCCCAGGTGAACACTGAAGCTTTCTTT.

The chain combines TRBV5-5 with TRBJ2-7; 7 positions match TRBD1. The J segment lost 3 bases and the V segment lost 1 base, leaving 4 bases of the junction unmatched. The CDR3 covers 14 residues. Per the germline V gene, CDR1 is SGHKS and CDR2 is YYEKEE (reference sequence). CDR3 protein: CASSLRQGYYEQYF. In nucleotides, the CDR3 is TGTGCCAGCAGCTTGAGACAGGGCTACTACGAGCAGTACTTC.

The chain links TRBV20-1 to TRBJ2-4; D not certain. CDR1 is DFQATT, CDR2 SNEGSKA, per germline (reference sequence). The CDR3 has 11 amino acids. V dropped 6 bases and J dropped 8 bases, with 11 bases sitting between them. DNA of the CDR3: TGCAGTGCCCTAGTCGTGGACATTCAGTACTTC. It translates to CSALVVDIQYF.

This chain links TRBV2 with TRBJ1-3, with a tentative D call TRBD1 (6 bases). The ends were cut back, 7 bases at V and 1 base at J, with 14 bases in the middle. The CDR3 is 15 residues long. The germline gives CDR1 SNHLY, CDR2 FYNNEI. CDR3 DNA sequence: TGTGCCAGCACGCCGGGACACCTATCTGGAAACACCATATATTTT. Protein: CASTPGHLSGNTIYF.

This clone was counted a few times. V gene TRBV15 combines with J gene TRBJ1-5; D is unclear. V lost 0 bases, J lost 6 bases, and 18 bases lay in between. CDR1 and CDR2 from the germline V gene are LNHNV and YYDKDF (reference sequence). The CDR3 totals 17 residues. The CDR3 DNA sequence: TGTGCCACCAGCAGAGATCTTGGCAGCCTAAGAGGTCAGCCCCAGCATTTT. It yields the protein CATSRDLGSLRGQPQHF. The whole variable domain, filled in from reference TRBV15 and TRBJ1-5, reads DAMVIQNPRYQVTQFGKPVTLSCSQTLNHNVMYWYQQKSSQAPKLLFHYYDKDFNNEADTPDNFQSRRPNTSFCFLDIRSPGLGDTAMYLCATSRDLGSLRGQPQHFGDGTRLSIL.

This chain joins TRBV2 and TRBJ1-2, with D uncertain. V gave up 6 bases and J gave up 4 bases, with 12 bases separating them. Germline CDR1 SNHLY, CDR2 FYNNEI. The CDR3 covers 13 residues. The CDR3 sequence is CASRFTEIYGYTF. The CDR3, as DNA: TGTGCCAGCAGATTTACAGAGATCTATGGCTACACCTTC.

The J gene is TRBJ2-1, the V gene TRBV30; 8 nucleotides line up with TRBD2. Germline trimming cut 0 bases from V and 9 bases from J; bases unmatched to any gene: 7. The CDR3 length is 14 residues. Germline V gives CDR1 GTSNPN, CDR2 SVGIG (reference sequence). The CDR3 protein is CAWSVGLEGSEQFF. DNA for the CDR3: TGTGCCTGGAGTGTGGGACTAGAGGGAAGTGAGCAGTTCTTC.

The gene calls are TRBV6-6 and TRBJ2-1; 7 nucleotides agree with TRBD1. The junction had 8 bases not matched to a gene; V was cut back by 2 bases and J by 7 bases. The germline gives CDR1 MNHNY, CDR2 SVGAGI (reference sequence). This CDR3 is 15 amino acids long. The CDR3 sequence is CASSYETGYTNEQFF. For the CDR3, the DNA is TGTGCCAGCAGTTACGAGACAGGGTATACGAATGAGCAGTTCTTC.

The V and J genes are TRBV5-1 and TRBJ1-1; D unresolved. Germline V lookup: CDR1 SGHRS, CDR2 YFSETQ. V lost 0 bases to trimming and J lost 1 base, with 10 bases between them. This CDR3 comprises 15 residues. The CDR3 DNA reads TGCGCCAGCAGCTTGGTTCAGTCCCGGAACACTGAAGCTTTCTTT. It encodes CASSLVQSRNTEAFF.

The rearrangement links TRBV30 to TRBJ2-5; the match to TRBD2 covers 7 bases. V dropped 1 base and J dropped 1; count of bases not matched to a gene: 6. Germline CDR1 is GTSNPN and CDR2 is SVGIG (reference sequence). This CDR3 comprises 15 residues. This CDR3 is CAWSGLAEVQETQYF. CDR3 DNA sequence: TGTGCCTGGAGTGGGCTAGCGGAGGTCCAAGAGACCCAGTACTTC.

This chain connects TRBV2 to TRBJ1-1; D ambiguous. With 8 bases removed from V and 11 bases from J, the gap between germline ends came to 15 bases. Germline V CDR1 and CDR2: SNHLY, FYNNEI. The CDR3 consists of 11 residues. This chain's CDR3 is CASREGGAAFF. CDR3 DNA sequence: TGTGCCAGCCGGGAGGGAGGCGCGGCTTTCTTT.

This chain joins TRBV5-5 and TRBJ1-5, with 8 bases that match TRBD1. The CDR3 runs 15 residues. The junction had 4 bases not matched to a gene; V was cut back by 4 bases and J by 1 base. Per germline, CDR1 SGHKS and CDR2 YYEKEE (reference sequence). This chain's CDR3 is CASSPGTGSNQPQHF. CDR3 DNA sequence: TGTGCCAGCAGCCCCGGGACAGGCAGCAATCAGCCCCAGCATTTT.

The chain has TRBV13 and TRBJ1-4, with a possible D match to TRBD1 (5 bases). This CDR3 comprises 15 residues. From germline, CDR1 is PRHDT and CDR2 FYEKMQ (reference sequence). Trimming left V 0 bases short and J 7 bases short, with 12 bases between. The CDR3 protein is CASSLGGNGGEKLFF. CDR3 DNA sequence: TGTGCCAGCAGCTTAGGCGGGAACGGGGGTGAAAAACTGTTTTTT.

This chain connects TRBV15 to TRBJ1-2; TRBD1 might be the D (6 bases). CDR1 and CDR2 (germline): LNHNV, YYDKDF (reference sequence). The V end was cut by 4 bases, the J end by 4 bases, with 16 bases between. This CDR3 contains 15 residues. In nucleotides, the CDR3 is TGTGCCACCAGCACCGCTGGACAGCCCCTCTATGGCTACACCTTC. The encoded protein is CATSTAGQPLYGYTF.

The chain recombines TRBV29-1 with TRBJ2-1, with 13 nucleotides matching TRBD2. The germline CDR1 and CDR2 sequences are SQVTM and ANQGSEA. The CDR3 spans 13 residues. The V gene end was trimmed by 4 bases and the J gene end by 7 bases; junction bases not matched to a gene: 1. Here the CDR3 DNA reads TGCAGCGTTGGGACTAGCGGGAGAAATGAGCAGTTCTTC. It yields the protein CSVGTSGRNEQFF.

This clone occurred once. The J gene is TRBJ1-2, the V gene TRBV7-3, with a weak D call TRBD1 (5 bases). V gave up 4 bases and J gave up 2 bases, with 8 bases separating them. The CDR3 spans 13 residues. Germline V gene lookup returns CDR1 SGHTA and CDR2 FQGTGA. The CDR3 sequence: CASSSPGNYGYTF. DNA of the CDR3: TGTGCCAGCAGCTCCCCAGGGAACTATGGCTACACCTTC.

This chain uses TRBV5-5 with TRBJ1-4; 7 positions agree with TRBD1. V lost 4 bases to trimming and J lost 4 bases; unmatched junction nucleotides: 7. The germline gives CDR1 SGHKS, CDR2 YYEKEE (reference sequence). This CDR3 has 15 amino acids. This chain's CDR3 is CASSPRRGRNEKLFF. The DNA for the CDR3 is TGTGCCAGCAGCCCCCGGAGGGGGCGTAATGAAAAACTGTTTTTT.

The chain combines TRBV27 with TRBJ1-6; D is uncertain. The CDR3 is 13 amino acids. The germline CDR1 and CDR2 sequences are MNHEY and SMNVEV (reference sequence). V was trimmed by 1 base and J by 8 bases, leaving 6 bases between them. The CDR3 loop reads CASSLFTDSPLHF. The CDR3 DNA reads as TGTGCCAGCAGTTTATTCACGGATTCACCCCTCCACTTT.

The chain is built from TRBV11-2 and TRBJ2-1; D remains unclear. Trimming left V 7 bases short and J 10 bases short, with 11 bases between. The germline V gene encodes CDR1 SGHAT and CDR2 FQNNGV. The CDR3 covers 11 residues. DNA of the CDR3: TGTGCCAGCACTGACTCCACCGAGCAGTTCTTC. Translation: CASTDSTEQFF.